This TCR beta chain was identified during a study of circulating tumor DNA in untreated peripheral T-cell lymphoma. Produced via immunoSEQ multiplex PCR; TCRdb's table is partial and in-frame only. The sample data list 97 clones. CDR1 and CDR2 (germline): MGHDK, SYGVNS. The length of the CDR3 is 12 residues. Trimming removed 5 bases at V and 4 bases at J, with 8 bases between. The specimen sequenced was cell-free DNA from blood serum. The receptor's source is a human donor with peripheral T-cell lymphoma. The rearrangement uses TRBV25-1 and TRBJ1-1; maybe TRBD1 (6 bases). CDR3 sequence (DNA): TGTGCCAGCAGTCAAGGGGGCACTGAAGCTTTCTTT. This sequence encodes CASSQGGTEAFF.